One and the same sample provided the 24 T cell receptor beta chains below, sequenced in a study of blood T cell repertoires in COVID-19. Sequenced by immunoSEQ multiplex PCR; TCRdb stores in-frame clones only, minus some. Among about 280,000 clones listed, roughly 87% were seen once. The sequencing input was peripheral blood. The receptors were gathered from a man aged 18 to 30 with active or convalescent COVID-19.

The rearrangement joins TRBV3-1 (or the pseudogene TRBV3-2) to TRBJ2-7; D not certain. The CDR3 is 14 residues long. V was cut by 8 bases and J by 6 bases, with 20 bases left in between. CDR1 and CDR2 from the germline V gene are LGHDT and YNNKEL (reference sequence). CDR3 bases: TGTGCCAGCGCACCGGGTGACGCAACCGGCGAGCAGTACTTC. It encodes CASAPGDATGEQYF.

This clone was observed once. The rearrangement links TRBV27 to TRBJ2-2, with 11 bases that match TRBD1. The CDR3 consists of 15 residues. The V gene's germline CDR1 is MNHEY and CDR2 SMNVEV (reference sequence). V lost 6 bases to trimming and J lost 5 bases; unmatched junction nucleotides: 5. CDR3 region: CASSRDRGYTGELFF. The CDR3 DNA reads as TGTGCCAGCAGCCGGGACAGGGGGTATACCGGGGAGCTGTTTTTT.

J is TRBJ1-3 and V is TRBV3-1 (or the pseudogene TRBV3-2); the D is unclear. The V end was cut by 1 base, the J end by 2 bases, with 9 bases between. Germline V gene sequence: CDR1 LGHDT, CDR2 YNNKEL (reference sequence). The CDR3 consists of 15 residues. The DNA of the CDR3 is TGTGCCAGCAGCCAAGCACCAGGCGCTGGAAACACCATATATTTT. As protein: CASSQAPGAGNTIYF.

The chain joins TRBV20-1 to TRBJ1-1; 10 nucleotides align to TRBD1. The CDR3 loop spans 16 amino acids. Germline trimming cut 3 bases from V and 1 base from J; bases unmatched to any gene: 8. Germline V gives CDR1 DFQATT, CDR2 SNEGSKA (reference sequence). Written as DNA, the CDR3 is TGCAGTGCTAGTCCGGGACAGGGGAATTGGAACACTGAAGCTTTCTTT. Residues: CSASPGQGNWNTEAFF.

In its sample, this clone was seen once. V and J are TRBV7-9 and TRBJ2-1; D is perhaps TRBD1 (6 bases). CDR3 length: 15 amino acids. Per the germline V gene, CDR1 is SEHNR and CDR2 is FQNEAQ (reference sequence). V dropped 3 bases and J dropped 4 bases, with 13 bases sitting between them. CDR3 sequence (DNA): TGTGCCAGCAGCTTTTTGGACAGCCTGTACAATGAGCAGTTCTTC. Residues: CASSFLDSLYNEQFF.

This chain connects TRBV25-1 to TRBJ1-3; D uncertain. This CDR3 is 14 amino acids long. The V gene lost 3 bases and the J gene lost 0 bases, with 6 bases spanning the gap. Germline assignment: CDR1 MGHDK and CDR2 SYGVNS. The CDR3 spells CASSETGSGNTIYF. The CDR3 DNA reads as TGTGCCAGCAGTGAGACGGGCTCTGGAAACACCATATATTTT.

The V and J genes are TRBV27 and TRBJ1-1; 9 nucleotides align to TRBD1. The V and J ends lost 4 bases and 3 bases, in that order; junction bases with no gene match: 6. The CDR3 loop spans 15 amino acids. Germline CDR1 reads MNHEY; CDR2 reads SMNVEV (reference sequence). The chain's CDR3 is CASSSYDRGYTEAFF. The DNA of the CDR3 is TGTGCCAGCAGTTCGTATGACAGGGGGTACACTGAAGCTTTCTTT.

The V and J genes are TRBV5-5 and TRBJ2-1; no definite D call. With 0 bases removed from V and 5 bases from J, the gap between germline ends came to 12 bases. The CDR3 covers 15 residues. Germline V gives CDR1 SGHKS, CDR2 YYEKEE (reference sequence). In DNA form, the CDR3 reads TGTGCCAGCAGCTTGGGCCCTTATTCTAACAATGAGCAGTTCTTC. Residues: CASSLGPYSNNEQFF.

V is TRBV15 and J is TRBJ1-1, with unresolved D. The length of the CDR3 is 13 residues. V gave up 5 bases and J gave up 3 bases, with 10 bases separating them. Germline CDR1 reads LNHNV; CDR2 reads YYDKDF (reference sequence). CDR3 DNA: TGTGCCACCAGCGGCAGGACTGACACTGAAGCTTTCTTT. Residues: CATSGRTDTEAFF.

This chain connects TRBV4-1 to TRBJ1-2; 7 bases line up with TRBD1. The J segment lost 5 bases and the V segment lost 1 base, leaving 13 bases of the junction unmatched. The CDR3 length is 17 residues. Germline V gives CDR1 MGHRA, CDR2 YSYEKL. The chain's CDR3 is CASSQVLRGTASYGYTF. In DNA, the CDR3 is TGCGCCAGCAGCCAAGTCCTAAGGGGGACAGCGTCGTATGGCTACACCTTC.

The gene calls are TRBV14 and TRBJ1-1, with TRBD1 identical over 8 bases. The CDR3 is 14 residues long. CDR1 SGHDN and CDR2 FVKESK come from the germline V gene. The V and J ends lost 3 bases and 4 bases, in that order; junction bases with no gene match: 4. The CDR3 coding sequence is TGTGCCAGCAGCCAGCAGGGGGCGGTCACTGAAGCTTTCTTT. The encoded protein is CASSQQGAVTEAFF.

The V and J genes are TRBV6-5 and TRBJ2-7; D not certain. The CDR3 consists of 14 residues. The V gene's germline CDR1 is MNHEY and CDR2 SVGAGI. Trimming removed 0 bases at V and 2 bases at J, with 8 bases between. CDR3 in DNA: TGTGCCAGCAGTTACTCAGTCGGAGCCTACGAGCAGTACTTC. This encodes CASSYSVGAYEQYF.

This rearrangement joins TRBV10-3 to TRBJ2-1; 9 nucleotides align to TRBD2. Germline loops: CDR1 ENHRY, CDR2 SYGVKD. J gave up 9 bases and V 3 bases, and 9 bases lay outside the gene matches. This CDR3 spans 15 amino acids. This CDR3 reads CAISETGGGDGEQFF. CDR3 sequence (DNA): TGTGCCATCAGTGAAACCGGCGGGGGGGACGGTGAGCAGTTCTTC.

V gene TRBV5-4 combines with J gene TRBJ1-2; D gene uncertain. Trimming removed 0 bases from V and 6 bases from J, with 9 bases in between. Looked up from germline, CDR1 is SGHNT and CDR2 is YYREEE (reference sequence). This CDR3 region has 13 residues. This chain's CDR3 is CASSLVRVNGYTF. The CDR3 nucleotides are TGTGCCAGCAGCTTGGTGAGGGTGAATGGCTACACCTTC. Together with reference TRBV5-4 and TRBJ1-2, the CDR3 gives the full variable domain: ETGVTQSPTHLIKTRGQQVTLRCSSQSGHNTVSWYQQALGQGPQFIFQYYREEENGRGNFPPRFSGLQFPNYSSELNVNALELDDSALYLCASSLVRVNGYTFGSGTRLTVV.

This chain joins TRBV13 and TRBJ2-3; the D is unclear. V lost 1 base, J lost 0 bases, and 8 bases lay in between. Germline-derived CDR1 and CDR2 are PRHDT and FYEKMQ (reference sequence). CDR3 length: 15 amino acids. The CDR3 nucleotides read TGTGCCAGCAGCTTAGTTGGGCTAAGCACAGATACGCAGTATTTT. Amino acids: CASSLVGLSTDTQYF.

The chain carries TRBV7-8 and TRBJ2-3; D perhaps matches TRBD1 (6 bases). The CDR3 contains 16 residues. The V and J ends lost 8 bases and 2 bases respectively, with 20 bases between them. CDR1 and CDR2 (germline): SGHVS, FQNEAQ. CDR3 DNA sequence: TGTGCCAGCGGATCACAGGGCCATTTCTTCACAGATACGCAGTATTTT. This gives the protein CASGSQGHFFTDTQYF.

This clone occurred once. The V gene is TRBV7-2, the J gene TRBJ1-2; a weak D match, TRBD1 (5 bases). The V end was cut by 11 bases, the J end by 3 bases, with 22 bases between. Germline CDR1 is SGHTA and CDR2 is FQGNSA. This CDR3 is 15 amino acids long. CDR3 amino acids: CAGHWLGGMDYGYTF. The CDR3 DNA reads as TGTGCCGGGCATTGGTTGGGGGGAATGGACTATGGCTACACCTTC.

The chain combines TRBV9 with TRBJ1-2; no reliable D call. Germline V gives CDR1 SGDLS, CDR2 YYNGEE. V gave up 4 bases and J gave up 1 base, with 5 bases separating them. The CDR3 is 12 amino acids. For the CDR3, the DNA is TGTGCCAGCAGCAACGGTAACTATGGCTACACCTTC. This encodes CASSNGNYGYTF.

The chain carries TRBV19 and TRBJ2-1; 7 bases line up with TRBD2. CDR3 length: 16 amino acids. V was pared by 1 base and J by 0 bases, with 3 bases of the junction left unmatched. Germline assignment: CDR1 LNHDA and CDR2 SQIVND (reference sequence). The DNA of the CDR3 is TGTGCCAGTAGTATAGCCTGGGGGGGCTCCTACAATGAGCAGTTCTTC. It is translated as CASSIAWGGSYNEQFF.

This rearrangement joins TRBV29-1 to TRBJ2-1; TRBD2 matches at 8 bases. CDR3 length: 16 residues. The V and J ends lost 4 bases and 7 bases, in that order; junction bases with no gene match: 15. Germline CDR1 is SQVTM and CDR2 is ANQGSEA. Here the CDR3 reads CSVVRPRGVFSNEQFF. CDR3 sequence (DNA): TGCAGCGTTGTTCGCCCGCGGGGGGTATTTAGTAATGAGCAGTTCTTC.

The chain joins TRBV7-6 to TRBJ2-5; possibly TRBD1 for D (6 bases). The V end was cut by 5 bases, the J end by 3 bases, with 25 bases between. CDR1 is SGHVS and CDR2 is FNYEAQ in the germline V gene. This CDR3 spans 18 amino acids. CDR3 sequence reads: CASSKMSSFRTAKETQYF. CDR3 bases: TGTGCCAGCAGCAAGATGTCCTCTTTCCGGACAGCAAAAGAGACCCAGTACTTC.

The chain uses TRBV6-2 or TRBV6-3 and TRBJ2-3, with a possible D match to TRBD2 (6 bases). Germline lookup yields CDR1 MNHEY and CDR2 SVGEGT. The CDR3 totals 16 residues. The V end lost 6 bases, the J end lost 6 bases, and 22 bases lay between the germline ends. CDR3 coding DNA: TGTGCCAGCAGCGAAAATCCGGGACTGGGGCGGGATACGCAGTATTTT. Protein: CASSENPGLGRDTQYF.

The chain joins TRBV19 to TRBJ1-4; possibly TRBD1 for D (5 bases). This CDR3 contains 13 residues. V was cut by 5 bases and J by 12 bases, with 16 bases left in between. Per germline, CDR1 LNHDA and CDR2 SQIVND (reference sequence). Written as DNA, the CDR3 is TGTGCCAGTAGTTCAGCTCCGGGGGGGGAACTGTTTTTT. It yields the protein CASSSAPGGELFF.

The gene calls are TRBV13 and TRBJ2-3, with D uncertain. Germline V gives CDR1 PRHDT, CDR2 FYEKMQ (reference sequence). Trimming left V 5 bases short and J 4 bases short, with 10 bases between. The CDR3 has 13 amino acids. The CDR3 is CASSRTRSDTQYF. The CDR3 region has the DNA TGTGCCAGCAGCCGCACGAGGTCAGATACGCAGTATTTT.